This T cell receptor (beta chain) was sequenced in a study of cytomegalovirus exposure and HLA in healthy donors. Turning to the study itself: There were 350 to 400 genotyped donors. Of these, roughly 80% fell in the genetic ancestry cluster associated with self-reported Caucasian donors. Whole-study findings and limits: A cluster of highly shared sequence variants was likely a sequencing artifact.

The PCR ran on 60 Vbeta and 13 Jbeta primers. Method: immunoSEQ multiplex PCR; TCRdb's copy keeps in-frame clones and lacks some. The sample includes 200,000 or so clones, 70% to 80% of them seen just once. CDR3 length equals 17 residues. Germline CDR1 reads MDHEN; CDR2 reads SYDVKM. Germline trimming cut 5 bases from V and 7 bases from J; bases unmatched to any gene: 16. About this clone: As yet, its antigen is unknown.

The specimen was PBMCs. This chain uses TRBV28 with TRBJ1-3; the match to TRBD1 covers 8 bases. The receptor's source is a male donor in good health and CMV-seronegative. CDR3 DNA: TGTGCCAGCAGTATACTTTCCTCGACAGGGGCGCGGAACACCATATATTTT. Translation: CASSILSSTGARNTIYF.